This T cell receptor beta chain originates from a study of blood T cell repertoires in COVID-19. The protocol was immunoSEQ multiplex PCR, while the TCRdb copy is restricted to in-frame clones and leaves out a portion. The table lists 390,000 or so clones, around 91% of them singletons, with approximately 1% in the top ten. The V gene's germline CDR1 is GTSNPN and CDR2 SVGIG (reference sequence). V shed 2 bases and J 8 bases; nucleotides not matched to a gene: 7. The CDR3 runs to 14 residues. Participants reported their clinical history, and cohort assignment relied on those reports. All recovered Cohort 3 donors got two negative PCRs, got clearance, or saw symptom resolution.

Sequencing used PBMCs or T cells enriched from blood (not recorded which). The V and J genes are TRBV30 and TRBJ2-1; the match to TRBD2 covers 9 bases. The TCR originated in a man younger than 35 who had recovered from COVID-19. DNA of the CDR3: TGTGCCTGGAGTTGGAGTAGCGGGAGCTATGAGCAGTTCTTC. Its translation is CAWSWSSGSYEQFF.